This T cell receptor (beta chain) was identified in a study of molecular identifiers for immune sequencing clone quantification. Study-wide background: For replicates, RNA isolated from around 20,000 or 99,000 naive CD8 cells was divided into five portions, of which four were sequenced.

This clonotype has at least ten counts. The antigen is not known. The use of previously described methods and listed TCR primers produced the bulk TCR libraries. TCRdb reprocessed the PCR reads via MiXCR and lists one record per CDR3 protein. In the table there are about 640,000 distinct CDR3 sequences, about 20% of which are singletons. Naive CD8 libraries used about 20,000 to 1,100,000 sorted cells and 10%, 30% or 50% RNA. Germline lookup yields CDR1 KGHDR and CDR2 SFDVKD. The CDR3 is made up of 11 amino acids. The ends were cut back, 3 bases at V and 5 bases at J, with 3 bases in the middle. Findings and caveats of the study: In naive cells, under 1% of molecules belonged to clones above 20 RNA copies, against over 99% in effector cells.

The chain couples TRBV24-1 to TRBJ2-5, with D unresolved. The sequenced sample was naive CD8+ T cells from blood, with Jurkat cell RNA spiked in. Subset noted: FACS-sorted CD8+CD4-CCR7+CD45RA+ naive T cells. This receptor was identified in a human donor in good health. Some libraries in this study had Jurkat cell RNA spiked in. The CDR3 reads CATSDTETQYF. CDR3 in DNA: TGTGCCACCAGTGATACGGAGACCCAGTACTTC.